A selection of T cell receptor beta chains follows, all from one sample in a study of T cell changes during pregnancy in multiple sclerosis. The assay was immunoSEQ multiplex PCR, and TCRdb's table has in-frame clones only and misses some. The table lists 50,000 to 60,000 clones, 90% of them singletons, with around 0.58% in the top ten. Sequenced material: CD4+ T cells from peripheral blood mononuclear cells, taken in the first trimester of pregnancy. The receptors originated from a female donor with multiple sclerosis, enrolled in a pregnancy study. Both conserved end residues are part of each CDR3. A D gene is named only where the DNA matches it firmly. Rows may omit the clone size; those that give it use once, few, many or a size class.

TRBV4-2,once,TRBJ1-4,-,TGTGCCAGCAGCCAAGCTAGGTTAAACGGGGAAAAACTGTTTTTT,CASSQARLNGEKLFF
TRBV19,-,TRBJ1-1,TRBD1,TGTGCCAGTAGCCTCCCGGGACAGGGGCCGCCACGTGAAGCTTTCTTT,CASSLPGQGPPREAFF
TRBV9,-,TRBJ2-7,TRBD2,TGTGCCAGCAGCGTAGCTGGGGGGGAGGGAACCTACGAGCAGTACTTC,CASSVAGGEGTYEQYF
TRBV9,-,TRBJ1-4,TRBD1,TGTGCCAGCAGCGCCTCGACAGGGGGCGATGAAAAACTGTTTTTT,CASSASTGGDEKLFF
TRBV2,few,TRBJ1-1,-,TGTGCCAGTCTAATGAGTGGGAACACTGAAGCTTTCTTT,CASLMSGNTEAFF
TRBV30,-,TRBJ2-2,-,TGTGCCTGGATTCCGGGACACAGGATCGGGCGGAACACCGGGGAGCTGTTTTTT,CAWIPGHRIGRNTGELFF
TRBV5-1,-,TRBJ2-1,TRBD2,TGCGCCAGCAGCTTACTCGGACTAGCGGGGGTTCCTTACAATGAGCAGTTCTTC,CASSLLGLAGVPYNEQFF
TRBV10-3,-,TRBJ1-5,-,TGTGCCATCAGTGAGACCCCCCCAGGAAATAGCAATCAGCCCCAGCATTTT,CAISETPPGNSNQPQHF
TRBV11-3,-,TRBJ1-1,TRBD1,TGTGCCAGCAGCCTTGGACAGGGGGAGAACACTGAAGCTTTCTTT,CASSLGQGENTEAFF
TRBV2,-,TRBJ2-2,TRBD2,TGTGCCAGCAGGTCTAGCGGGAGTCCCGGGGAGCTGTTTTTT,CASRSSGSPGELFF
TRBV9,-,TRBJ2-1,TRBD1,TGTGCCAGCAGCATAAGGGAAGGGACAGGGGGCGTTCGGGATGAGCAGTTCTTC,CASSIREGTGGVRDEQFF
TRBV19,-,TRBJ1-1,-,TGTGCCAGTAGTTCCGACAGGACGGGAACTGAAGCTTTCTTT,CASSSDRTGTEAFF
TRBV5-4,few,TRBJ2-1,TRBD2,TGTGCCAGCAGCCAGGGACTAGCGGGGGACGTTGAGCAGTTCTTC,CASSQGLAGDVEQFF
TRBV11-2,-,TRBJ2-7,-,TGTGCCAGCAGCCCCCGGGCAGGGGGGATGGTCTACGAGCAGTACTTC,CASSPRAGGMVYEQYF
TRBV4-3,-,TRBJ1-3,TRBD1,TGCGCCAGCAGCCATGGGGACAGGGGGCTCGGAAACACCATATATTTT,CASSHGDRGLGNTIYF
TRBV7-3,-,TRBJ2-5,TRBD2,TGTGCCAGCAGCTTACTGGCGGGGGAGTACCAAGAGACCCAGTACTTC,CASSLLAGEYQETQYF
TRBV6-1,-,TRBJ2-5,TRBD1,TGTGCCAGCAGGGGACAGGGGTCTCTAGAGACCCAGTACTTC,CASRGQGSLETQYF
TRBV7-2,-,TRBJ1-2,TRBD1,TGTGCCAGCAGCTTAAGGACAGGGGGAATAAATTATGGCTACACCTTC,CASSLRTGGINYGYTF
TRBV10-3,-,TRBJ1-2,TRBD1,TGTGCCATCAGGGAGGACAGGGGTAGGACTAACTATGGCTACACCTTC,CAIREDRGRTNYGYTF
TRBV5-1,-,TRBJ2-3,-,TGCGCCAGCAGCTTGGAGACTAACACAGATACGCAGTATTTT,CASSLETNTDTQYF
TRBV28,few,TRBJ2-1,-,TGTGCCAGCAGTCCCCTGGTGAGAACTTACAATGAGCAGTTCTTC,CASSPLVRTYNEQFF
TRBV5-4,-,TRBJ2-1,TRBD2,TGTGCCAGCAGGGTGGCCGGGACTAGAGATTACAATGAGCAGTTCTTC,CASRVAGTRDYNEQFF
TRBV6-1,once,TRBJ2-7,TRBD1,TGTGCCAGCAGCCCGGGACAGGGGGACTACGAGCAGTACTTC,CASSPGQGDYEQYF
TRBV21-1,-,TRBJ1-2,-,TGTGCCAGCAGTGGGACAGGCGGTAACACCTTC,CASSGTGGNTF
TRBV10-2,-,TRBJ2-2,TRBD2,TGCGCCAGCAGATACAGGGCCGGACTAGCGGGAGGGCCGCGCACCGGGGAGCTGTTTTTT,CASRYRAGLAGGPRTGELFF
TRBV16,-,TRBJ2-5,TRBD2,TGTGCCAGCAGCCCCAGACTAGCGGGAGGTCAAGAGACCCAGTACTTC,CASSPRLAGGQETQYF
TRBV4-1,-,TRBJ2-3,-,TGCGCCAGCAGCCAAATAGAGAGGGCAGATACGCAGTATTTT,CASSQIERADTQYF
TRBV15,-,TRBJ1-1,TRBD1,TGTGCCACCAGCAGAGATGTGGGGGGACAGGGTCCTGAAGCTTTCTTT,CATSRDVGGQGPEAFF
TRBV7-2,-,TRBJ1-2,-,TGTGCCAGCAGCTTAGAGGCGGGGCCGGGCTATGGCTACACCTTC,CASSLEAGPGYGYTF
TRBV7-3,-,TRBJ2-1,TRBD2,TGTGCCAGCAGCCCAACTAGCGGGAGTTCCAATGAGCAGTTCTTC,CASSPTSGSSNEQFF
TRBV5-1,-,TRBJ1-1,-,TGCGCCAGCAGCTTGGTCGGGTCGGAGGCTTTCTTT,CASSLVGSEAFF
TRBV5-6,-,TRBJ2-5,-,TGTGCCAGCAGACGTTTCGGGGGAATGGAGACCCAGTACTTC,CASRRFGGMETQYF
TRBV5-4,-,TRBJ2-7,TRBD2,TGTGCCAGCAGCTTACCCGGCGGGAGGAGCGAGCAGTACTTC,CASSLPGGRSEQYF
TRBV6-1,-,TRBJ1-5,-,TGTGCCAGCAGTGAATGGGGGGGCCTCGGCAATCAGCCCCAGCATTTT,CASSEWGGLGNQPQHF
TRBV10-3,-,TRBJ2-1,TRBD1,TGTGCCATCCGGGACAGCTCCTACAATGAGCAGTTCTTC,CAIRDSSYNEQFF
TRBV30,-,TRBJ2-7,TRBD1,TGTGCCTGGAGCCGGGACAGCTCCTACGAGCAGTACTTC,CAWSRDSSYEQYF
TRBV28,-,TRBJ2-2,-,TGTGCCAGCACCCCGGCGGCCGCGAACACCGGGGAGCTGTTTTTT,CASTPAAANTGELFF
TRBV2,-,TRBJ2-1,TRBD2,TGTGCCAGCAGTCCCCTCTCGGGACTAGCGTTGAACAATGAGCAGTTCTTC,CASSPLSGLALNNEQFF
TRBV29-1,-,TRBJ1-2,-,TGCAGCGTTGATGAAACCGGGATCTCAAAAGCCGTCTATGGCTACACCTTC,CSVDETGISKAVYGYTF
TRBV7-2,-,TRBJ1-5,-,TGTGCCAGCAGCCCCGTCAATCAGCCCCAGCATTTT,CASSPVNQPQHF
TRBV7-3,-,TRBJ2-3,-,TGTGCCAGCAGCACTAGCACAGATACGCAGTATTTT,CASSTSTDTQYF
TRBV18,-,TRBJ1-5,-,TGTGCCAGCTCAGCGGGCCCTTCGGCCGGCAATCAGCCCCAGCATTTT,CASSAGPSAGNQPQHF
TRBV27,few,TRBJ1-5,-,TGTGCCAGCAGTTCCCGCCGGGACACCTATAGCAATCAGCCCCAGCATTTT,CASSSRRDTYSNQPQHF
TRBV30,-,TRBJ2-1,-,TGTGCCTGGAGAGGGCCCTCCTCCAGGGGCAATGAGCAGTTCTTC,CAWRGPSSRGNEQFF
TRBV9,once,TRBJ1-5,-,TGTGCCAGCAGCGTATCCCCCGGTGATCAGCCCCAGCATTTT,CASSVSPGDQPQHF
TRBV7-9,once,TRBJ1-1,-,TGTGCCAGCAGGTGGGGGGAGAACACTGAAGCTTTCTTT,CASRWGENTEAFF
TRBV19,-,TRBJ2-2,TRBD1,TGTGCCAGCTTAGAGGGGGCAGCGGCCGGGGAGCTGTTTTTT,CASLEGAAAGELFF
TRBV28,-,TRBJ2-7,TRBD1,TGTGCCAGCACGCGACAGGGTTCCTACGAGCAGTACTTC,CASTRQGSYEQYF
TRBV2,-,TRBJ2-7,-,TGTGCCAGCAGTAGGCAGACTGAGCAGTACTTC,CASSRQTEQYF
TRBV27,-,TRBJ2-7,-,TGTGCCAGCAGATCCCAGGAGGGGAGTTCCCCCTACGAGCAGTACTTC,CASRSQEGSSPYEQYF
TRBV6-6,-,TRBJ2-1,-,TGTGCCAGCAGTTTTCAGACTACAACCTACAATGAGCAGTTCTTC,CASSFQTTTYNEQFF
TRBV10-3,few,TRBJ1-5,TRBD1,TGTGCCATCAGTGCGACAGGGGAGCGTCAGCCCCAGCATTTT,CAISATGERQPQHF
TRBV5-1,-,TRBJ1-1,-,TGCGCCAGCAGCCCCTCCGGAGGCGGGAACACTGAAGCTTTCTTT,CASSPSGGGNTEAFF
TRBV5-4,-,TRBJ2-1,TRBD1,TGTGCCAGCAGCTTGGCCACAGGGGGTTCCTACAATGAGCAGTTCTTC,CASSLATGGSYNEQFF
TRBV6-5,-,TRBJ1-4,TRBD1,TGTGCCAGCAAGGGACAGAGTAATGAAAAACTGTTTTTT,CASKGQSNEKLFF
TRBV4-1,-,TRBJ2-4,TRBD1,TGCGCCAGCAGGGGAACAGGGGTCCGAAACATTCAGTACTTC,CASRGTGVRNIQYF
TRBV9,few,TRBJ1-1,-,TGTGCCAGCAGCGTAGACAGACTGAACACTGAAGCTTTCTTT,CASSVDRLNTEAFF